This T cell receptor (beta chain) originates from a study of T-cell reconstitution after alpha-beta-depleted transplantation in children. Study results and caveats: After one year, T-cell counts and TCRbeta diversity mostly came from new T cells. There were reportedly several hundred expanded graft clones from which alpha-beta T cells came about two months after transplant.

Using unique molecular identifiers, the investigators prepared the TCRbeta library. From the PCR reads, TCRdb called clonotypes with MiXCR, one entry per CDR3 protein. The repertoire holds fewer than 700,000 distinct CDR3 sequences, 20% to 25% seen once, with around an eighth in the top ten. This clonotype was detected ten times or more. Its matching antigen is unknown. V lost 11 bases to trimming and J lost 5 bases, with 16 bases between them. Germline CDR1 LNHNV, CDR2 YYDKDF (reference sequence). This CDR3 is built from 12 residues. J is TRBJ2-7 and V is TRBV15; the D is unclear. The input for sequencing was PBMCs, mostly from graft donor cells, taken 360 days after TCRalphabeta/CD19-depleted stem cell transplant. This receptor was taken from a boy under two years old who had a stem cell transplant for acute myeloid leukemia, so the T cells may come from the graft donor. CDR3 amino acids: CAVGSRQDEQYF. CDR3 nucleotides: TGTGCCGTCGGTTCTCGGCAAGACGAGCAGTACTTC.